A single sample is the source of the 16 T cell receptor beta chains below, sequenced in a study of blood T cell repertoires in COVID-19. The table came from immunoSEQ multiplex PCR; TCRdb's copy has only in-frame clones and leaves some out. This table has about 250,000 clones, around 81% appearing once. Specimen: peripheral blood. Receptors originate from a man aged 50 to 59 with active or convalescent COVID-19.

The rearrangement links TRBV10-3 to TRBJ2-3, with a weak D call TRBD2 (6 bases). Trimming left V 4 bases short and J 4 bases short, with 6 bases between. The CDR3 loop spans 12 amino acids. CDR1 ENHRY and CDR2 SYGVKD come from the germline V gene. As DNA, the CDR3 is TGTGCCATCAGTGGCGGGGCAGATACGCAGTATTTT. Translation: CAISGGADTQYF.

V gene TRBV10-3 combines with J gene TRBJ2-1; 7 bases are a match to TRBD1. There are 15 residues in the CDR3. Trimming cost V 8 bases and J 8 bases; bases outside gene matches: 15. CDR1 is ENHRY and CDR2 is SYGVKD in the germline V gene. CDR3 bases: TGTGCCATCGGGGTAGGGGGCGCATCCTTCGATGAGCAGTTCTTC. This encodes CAIGVGGASFDEQFF.

This chain connects TRBV3-1 (or the pseudogene TRBV3-2) to TRBJ1-2, with D maybe TRBD1 (6 bases). The CDR3 totals 15 residues. Germline V CDR1 and CDR2: LGHDT, YNNKEL (reference sequence). V was cut by 4 bases and J by 2 bases, with 14 bases left in between. This CDR3 is CASSPNVQGNYGYTF. The CDR3 DNA is TGTGCCAGCAGCCCGAATGTCCAGGGGAACTATGGCTACACCTTC.

The chain couples TRBV19 to TRBJ2-3, with 7 nucleotides matching TRBD2. Looked up from germline, CDR1 is LNHDA and CDR2 is SQIVND (reference sequence). V gave up 5 bases and J gave up 0 bases; unmatched junction bases: 2. CDR3 length: 14 residues. The CDR3 is CASSLGGSTDTQYF. CDR3 in DNA: TGTGCCAGTAGTCTCGGGGGGAGCACAGATACGCAGTATTTT.

The V gene is TRBV3-1 (or the pseudogene TRBV3-2), the J gene TRBJ2-1; tentatively, D is TRBD2 (6 bases). V lost 4 bases and J 7 bases, leaving 11 bases between the germline ends. CDR1 and CDR2 (germline): LGHDT, YNNKEL (reference sequence). The length of the CDR3 is 13 residues. The CDR3, as DNA: TGTGCCAGCAGCCGCCGACTAGTGAATGAGCAGTTCTTC. Translating gives CASSRRLVNEQFF.

The gene calls are TRBV3-1 (or the pseudogene TRBV3-2) and TRBJ1-1, with a weak D call TRBD1 (5 bases). CDR1 and CDR2 (germline): LGHDT, YNNKEL (reference sequence). This CDR3 has 16 amino acids. V lost 0 bases and J 5 bases, leaving 16 bases between the germline ends. In nucleotides, the CDR3 is TGTGCCAGCAGCCAAGATTTCGGAGGGGCAACTACTGAAGCTTTCTTT. Residues: CASSQDFGGATTEAFF.

V and J are TRBV27 and TRBJ1-2; no clear D gene. V was cut by 2 bases and J by 4 bases, with 8 bases left in between. CDR1 is MNHEY, CDR2 SMNVEV, per germline (reference sequence). This CDR3 has 13 residues. The CDR3 DNA reads as TGTGCCAGCAGTTTAGGGCCCAGCTATGGCTACACCTTC. Protein product: CASSLGPSYGYTF.

In this sample, this clone turned up a few times. The gene calls are TRBV6-1 and TRBJ1-6; 9 nucleotides match TRBD1. Germline assignment: CDR1 MNHNS and CDR2 SASEGT. This CDR3 has 16 residues. V was clipped by 1 base and J by 9 bases; unmatched bases: 7. This chain's CDR3 is CASSEEGRTGVSPLHF. The CDR3 DNA sequence: TGTGCCAGCAGTGAAGAAGGGCGGACAGGGGTTTCACCCCTCCACTTT.

The chain links TRBV11-2 to TRBJ2-7, with unresolved D. CDR1 is SGHAT and CDR2 is FQNNGV in the germline V gene. V was clipped by 5 bases and J by 2 bases, with 16 bases between them. The CDR3 has 15 residues. This chain's CDR3 is CASSPSVPNPYEQYF. Here the CDR3 DNA reads TGTGCCAGCAGCCCATCGGTCCCGAATCCCTACGAGCAGTACTTC.

CDR3 bases: TGTGCCAGCAGCTTAGGGACTAGCACAGATACGCAGTATTTT. Encoded protein: CASSLGTSTDTQYF. The chain uses TRBV7-9 and TRBJ2-3; D might be TRBD2 (5 bases). This CDR3 has 14 amino acids. In germline, CDR1 is SEHNR, CDR2 FQNEAQ (reference sequence). V was pared by 1 base and J by 0 bases, with 5 bases between.

The chain has TRBV28 and TRBJ2-1; 9 bases map to TRBD1. This CDR3 spans 14 amino acids. Germline V CDR1 and CDR2: MDHEN, SYDVKM. Germline trimming cut 5 bases from V and 8 bases from J; bases unmatched to any gene: 7. The CDR3 region has the DNA TGTGCCAGCAGTAAGGACAGGGGTTGGGATGAGCAGTTCTTC. It yields the protein CASSKDRGWDEQFF.

V usage is TRBV2 and J usage is TRBJ2-3; possibly TRBD1 for D (6 bases). CDR1 and CDR2 from the germline V gene are SNHLY and FYNNEI. Trimming left V 7 bases short and J 3 bases short, with 14 bases between. This CDR3 has 14 residues. This chain's CDR3 is CASKLGGGTDTQYF. The CDR3 DNA reads as TGTGCCAGCAAACTAGGGGGTGGTACAGATACGCAGTATTTT.

V usage is TRBV2 and J usage is TRBJ1-2; 7 positions agree with TRBD1. Looked up from germline, CDR1 is SNHLY and CDR2 is FYNNEI. The CDR3 runs 14 residues. J was trimmed by 6 bases and V by 3 bases; bases with no gene match: 7. CDR3 loop: CASSEGRGNDGYTF. The CDR3 nucleotides are TGTGCCAGCAGTGAGGGCAGGGGGAACGATGGCTACACCTTC.

The rearrangement links TRBV19 to TRBJ1-4; a weak D match, TRBD1 (6 bases). V was trimmed by 6 bases and J by 4 bases, leaving 15 bases between them. The germline V gene has CDR1 LNHDA and CDR2 SQIVND (reference sequence). CDR3 length: 15 amino acids. The CDR3 protein is CASRAPGHYNEKLFF. The CDR3 DNA follows: TGTGCCAGTAGGGCTCCGGGACATTATAATGAAAAACTGTTTTTT.

The chain recombines TRBV12-5 with TRBJ2-7; 8 bases agree with TRBD2. Germline V lookup: CDR1 LGHNT, CDR2 FRNRAP. The V gene end was trimmed by 7 bases and the J gene end by 5 bases; junction bases not matched to a gene: 28. The CDR3 extends over 20 amino acids. The CDR3 region has the DNA TGTGCTAGTGCCCACTCCCCCCAACCCTTCTCAGCGGGGGCAAAAAACGAGCAGTACTTC. Its translation is CASAHSPQPFSAGAKNEQYF.

This rearrangement joins TRBV28 to TRBJ1-5; D ambiguous. CDR1 is MDHEN, CDR2 SYDVKM, per germline. Trimming cost V 4 bases and J 3 bases, with 4 bases left between them. This CDR3 has 12 amino acids. DNA of the CDR3: TGTGCCAGCAGTTCCCTCAATCAGCCCCAGCATTTT. Encoded protein: CASSSLNQPQHF.